The entry that follows covers one T cell receptor (beta chain) sequence. A much larger clone differs from this one at a single base, so this may be a read error. The authors isolated PBMCs from around 9.8 ml of fresh peripheral blood. Beta-chain TCR CDR3 regions were amplified from RNA transcripts. The authors performed first-round RT-PCR with HTBI primers and then a second-round multiplex PCR. TCRdb recomputed calls from the multiplex PCR reads with MiXCR, one row per CDR3 protein. The sample holds fewer than 600,000 distinct CDR3 sequences, around an eighth seen once. The data were taken from a study of Graves' ophthalmopathy and Graves' hyperthyroidism. CDR3 size: 17 residues. J was trimmed by 2 bases and V by 5 bases; bases with no gene match: 9.

J is TRBJ1-3 and V is TRBV12-3 or TRBV12-4; 10 bases align to TRBD1. This receptor was identified in a woman in her thirties with Graves' ophthalmopathy. Source material: blood. CDR3 DNA: TGTGCCAGCAGTCCCAAATTCGACAGGGGGCCTGGAAACACCATATATTTT. Encoded protein: CASSPKFDRGPGNTIYF.